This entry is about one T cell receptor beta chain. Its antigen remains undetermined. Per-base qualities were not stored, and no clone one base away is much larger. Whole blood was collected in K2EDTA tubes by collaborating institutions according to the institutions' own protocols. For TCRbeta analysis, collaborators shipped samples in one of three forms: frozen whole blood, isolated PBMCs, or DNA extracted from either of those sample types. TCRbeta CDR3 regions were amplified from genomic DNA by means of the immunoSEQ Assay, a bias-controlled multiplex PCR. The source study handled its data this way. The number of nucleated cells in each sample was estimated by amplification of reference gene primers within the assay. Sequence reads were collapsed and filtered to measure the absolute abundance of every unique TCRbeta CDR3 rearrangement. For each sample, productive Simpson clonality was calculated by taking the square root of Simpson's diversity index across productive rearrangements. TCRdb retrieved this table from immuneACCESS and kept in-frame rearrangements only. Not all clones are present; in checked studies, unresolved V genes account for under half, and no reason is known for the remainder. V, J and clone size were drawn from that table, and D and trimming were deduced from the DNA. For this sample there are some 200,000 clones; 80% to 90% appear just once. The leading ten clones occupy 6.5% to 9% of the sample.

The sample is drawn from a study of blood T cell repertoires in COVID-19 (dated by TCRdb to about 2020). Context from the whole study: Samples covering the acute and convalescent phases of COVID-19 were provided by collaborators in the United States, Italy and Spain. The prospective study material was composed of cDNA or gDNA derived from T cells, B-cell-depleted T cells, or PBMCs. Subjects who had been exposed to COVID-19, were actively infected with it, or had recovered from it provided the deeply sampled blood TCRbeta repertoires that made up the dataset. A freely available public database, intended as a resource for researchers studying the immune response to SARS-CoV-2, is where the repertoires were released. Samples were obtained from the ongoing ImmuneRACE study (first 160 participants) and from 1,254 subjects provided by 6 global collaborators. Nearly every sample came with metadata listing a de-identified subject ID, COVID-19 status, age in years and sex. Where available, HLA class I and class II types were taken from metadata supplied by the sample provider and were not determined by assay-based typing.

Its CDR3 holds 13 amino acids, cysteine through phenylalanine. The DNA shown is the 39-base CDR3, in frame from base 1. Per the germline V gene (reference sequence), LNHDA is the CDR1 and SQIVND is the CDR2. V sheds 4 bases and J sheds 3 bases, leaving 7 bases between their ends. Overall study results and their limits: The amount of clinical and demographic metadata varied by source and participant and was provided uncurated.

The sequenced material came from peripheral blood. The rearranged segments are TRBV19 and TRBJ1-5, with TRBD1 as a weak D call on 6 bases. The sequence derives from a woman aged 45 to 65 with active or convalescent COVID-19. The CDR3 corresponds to CASSKGDNQPQHF. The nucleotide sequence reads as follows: TGTGCCAGTAGTAAGGGGGACAATCAGCCCCAGCATTTT.